This passage covers 19 T cell receptor beta chains from one sample sequenced in a study of T-cell reconstitution after alpha-beta-depleted transplantation in children. Unique molecular identifiers were used to barcode this TCRbeta library. TCRdb used MiXCR to reprocess the PCR reads, holding one entry per CDR3 protein. The sample holds roughly 100,000 distinct CDR3 sequences, roughly 8.8% seen once. The sample in question was PBMCs from the stem cell graft donor, obtained from the stem cell graft. The receptor source for this set is a human donor who donated a stem cell graft to a child with congenital amegakaryocytic thrombocytopenia.

V is TRBV7-2 and J is TRBJ2-7, with TRBD1 identical over 7 bases. This CDR3 comprises 14 residues. Germline V gene lookup returns CDR1 SGHTA and CDR2 FQGNSA. With V trimmed by 5 bases and J by 3 bases, 7 bases remained unmatched. This CDR3 reads CASSPPPGGYEQYF. The CDR3 DNA follows: TGTGCCAGCAGCCCCCCCCCAGGGGGCTACGAGCAGTACTTC.

As for this clonotype: Sequence at one end of the junction differs from germline and may be a read error. The J gene is TRBJ2-3, the V gene TRBV5-1; 7 bases agree with TRBD2. CDR3 length: 14 residues. Germline V gives CDR1 SGHRS, CDR2 YFSETQ. CDR3 coding DNA: TGCGCCAGCACCTTGGGCGGGAGAACCGATACGCAGTATTTT. It encodes CASTLGGRTDTQYF.

The chain has TRBV20-1 and TRBJ1-2; D may be TRBD1 (5 bases). The CDR3 consists of 14 residues. The V end was cut by 5 bases, the J end by 7 bases, with 20 bases between. Per the germline V gene, CDR1 is DFQATT and CDR2 is SNEGSKA (reference sequence). The CDR3 protein is CSAGVGRSRSGYTF. The CDR3 DNA is TGCAGTGCTGGCGTGGGACGGTCTCGAAGTGGCTACACCTTC.

This clonotype was observed many times. The rearrangement joins TRBV7-9 to TRBJ2-1, with 8 positions matching TRBD2. This CDR3 has 15 residues. The junction had 4 bases not matched to a gene; V was cut back by 3 bases and J by 3 bases. CDR1 is SEHNR, CDR2 FQNEAQ, per germline (reference sequence). The CDR3 sequence: CASSLMSGSYNEQFF. The DNA of the CDR3 is TGTGCCAGCAGCTTGATGAGCGGGAGCTACAATGAGCAGTTCTTC.

Ten or more counts support this clonotype. The chain is built from TRBV20-1 and TRBJ2-7, with 7 bases aligning to TRBD2. The CDR3 loop spans 14 amino acids. J gave up 1 base and V 5 bases, and 8 bases lay outside the gene matches. The germline V gene has CDR1 DFQATT and CDR2 SNEGSKA (reference sequence). The DNA of the CDR3 is TGCAGTGCTGGAAGCGGGGCCTATTCCTACGAGCAGTACTTC. This translates into CSAGSGAYSYEQYF.

This clonotype was seen ten or more times. The gene calls are TRBV20-1 and TRBJ2-1; no definite D call. This CDR3 contains 16 residues. V lost 2 bases and J 8 bases, leaving 22 bases between the germline ends. Germline V gene data show CDR1 as DFQATT and CDR2 as SNEGSKA (reference sequence). The CDR3 loop is CSARSRALQSPDEQFF. Written as DNA, the CDR3 is TGCAGTGCTAGATCTAGAGCACTGCAGAGTCCGGATGAGCAGTTCTTC.

This clonotype appeared many times. This chain joins TRBV7-9 and TRBJ1-3, with unresolved D. Trimming removed 0 bases from V and 0 bases from J, with 9 bases in between. The V gene's germline CDR1 is SEHNR and CDR2 FQNEAQ (reference sequence). The CDR3 covers 16 residues. CDR3 loop: CASSLAIGTSGNTIYF. The CDR3 DNA sequence: TGTGCCAGCAGCTTAGCTATAGGTACCTCTGGAAACACCATATATTTT.

This clonotype has a count of ten or more. The chain carries TRBV5-1 and TRBJ2-2; 10 nucleotides align to TRBD1. V lost 0 bases to trimming and J lost 6 bases; unmatched junction nucleotides: 5. CDR3 length: 16 residues. The germline CDR1 and CDR2 sequences are SGHRS and YFSETQ. This CDR3 is CASSLEGQGVAGELFF. CDR3 bases: TGCGCCAGCAGCTTGGAAGGACAGGGGGTTGCCGGGGAGCTGTTTTTT.

The rearrangement links TRBV20-1 to TRBJ2-1, with D possibly called TRBD1 or TRBD2 (5 bases each). Germline V gene sequence: CDR1 DFQATT, CDR2 SNEGSKA (reference sequence). The CDR3 covers 15 residues. V was pared by 0 bases and J by 4 bases, with 13 bases between. The CDR3 nucleotides read TGCAGTGCTAGAGACGGGACCCCACATTACAATGAGCAGTTCTTC. This gives the protein CSARDGTPHYNEQFF.

This clonotype was picked up many times. The rearrangement uses TRBV7-3 and TRBJ2-3, with TRBD2 matching 10 bases. With V trimmed by 4 bases and J by 1 base, 17 bases remained unmatched. The germline CDR1 and CDR2 sequences are SGHTA and FQGTGA. The CDR3 is 20 amino acids. The CDR3 DNA is TGTGCCAGCAGCTCAAGGAACCCCGGGACTAGCGCGCTGGGCACAGATACGCAGTATTTT. Amino acids: CASSSRNPGTSALGTDTQYF.

This clonotype was detected many times. The chain carries TRBV28 and TRBJ2-7; D is possibly TRBD1 (6 bases). V dropped 6 bases and J dropped 9 bases, with 15 bases sitting between them. This CDR3 contains 12 residues. The germline gives CDR1 MDHEN, CDR2 SYDVKM. In nucleotides, the CDR3 is TGTGCCAGCAGCACAGGGTGGGTCGGGCAGTACTTC. Translated, it gives CASSTGWVGQYF.

There are many counts of this clonotype. The chain recombines TRBV7-8 with TRBJ1-6; D is ambiguous. The CDR3 spans 16 residues. CDR1 is SGHVS and CDR2 is FQNEAQ in the germline V gene. V lost 4 bases and J lost 10, with 20 bases in between. The DNA for the CDR3 is TGTGCCAGCAGCTCAAAAGGACCTATCGAGGGCTCACCCCTCCACTTT. Translated: CASSSKGPIEGSPLHF.

This clonotype was counted many times. The chain combines TRBV7-8 with TRBJ2-3, with D unclear. The CDR3 extends over 14 amino acids. Between the trimmed V and J ends, which lost 1 base and 4 bases, there was a span of 9 bases. The germline CDR1 and CDR2 sequences are SGHVS and FQNEAQ. The CDR3 is CASSLGWASDTQYF. CDR3 sequence (DNA): TGTGCCAGCAGCTTAGGATGGGCGTCAGATACGCAGTATTTT.

This clonotype was seen at least ten times. V gene TRBV27 combines with J gene TRBJ2-7, with D maybe TRBD2 (6 bases). Per germline, CDR1 MNHEY and CDR2 SMNVEV (reference sequence). This CDR3 contains 15 residues. Trimming left V 1 base short and J 6 bases short, with 16 bases between. CDR3 loop: CASSLYSLEGVEQYF. For the CDR3, the DNA is TGTGCCAGCAGTTTATATTCCCTGGAGGGAGTCGAGCAGTACTTC.

Ten or more counts support this clonotype. The chain carries TRBV20-1 and TRBJ2-3, with 9 bases that match TRBD2. The germline V gene has CDR1 DFQATT and CDR2 SNEGSKA (reference sequence). Trimming removed 6 bases from V and 2 bases from J; junction bases left unmatched: 9. The CDR3 sequence is 15 residues long. In DNA, the CDR3 is TGCAGTGCAGAGCCGGGACTAGCTAACACAGATACGCAGTATTTT. This encodes CSAEPGLANTDTQYF.

The chain employs TRBV7-3 and TRBJ2-3; TRBD2 agrees at 10 bases. Per germline, CDR1 SGHTA and CDR2 FQGTGA. With V trimmed by 8 bases and J by 3 bases, 8 bases remained unmatched. The CDR3 has 15 amino acids. Here the CDR3 DNA reads TGTGCCAGCTCCCCTAGCGGGAGAACGACAGATACGCAGTATTTT. Amino acids: CASSPSGRTTDTQYF.

There are many counts of this clonotype. The chain couples TRBV3-1 to TRBJ2-1, with unresolved D. The CDR3 has 12 amino acids. Trimming took off 4 bases at V and 6 bases at J, with 7 bases between the two ends. Germline V gene lookup returns CDR1 LGHDT and CDR2 YNNKEL (reference sequence). The CDR3 DNA reads as TGTGCCAGCAGCCCCCAAACCAATGAGCAGTTCTTC. Translated: CASSPQTNEQFF.

Regarding this clonotype: Being one base from a much bigger clone, this may be a read error. This likely comes from a read error, as the CDR3 has no conserved phenylalanine or tryptophan at its end. This rearrangement joins TRBV6-2 or TRBV6-3 to TRBJ1-1, with D possibly being TRBD1 (5 bases). CDR1 is MNHEY, CDR2 SVGEGT, per germline. V shed 2 bases and J shed 1 base, with 8 bases lying between them. The CDR3 has 14 amino acids. CDR3 amino acids: CASSYQGPNTEAFI. CDR3 coding DNA: TGTGCCAGCAGTTACCAGGGCCCGAACACTGAAGCTTTCATT.

This clonotype was counted at least ten times. This chain uses TRBV11-2 with TRBJ2-1; TRBD2 matches 13 bases. The ends lost 3 bases at V and 0 bases at J; junction bases unmatched: 8. Germline CDR1 and CDR2: SGHAT and FQNNGV. CDR3 length: 19 residues. CDR3 residues: CASSLTLAGGLGSYNEQFF. The CDR3 coding sequence is TGTGCCAGCAGCTTGACACTAGCGGGAGGGCTCGGCTCCTACAATGAGCAGTTCTTC.